This T cell receptor beta chain comes out of a study of post-analysis software for immune sequencing data (dated by TCRdb to 2015 to 2017). General notes on the study: The recorded disease courses included relapsing-remitting, secondary progressive and progressive-relapsing multiple sclerosis, and some patients had no subtype annotation. Patient repertoires were compared against about a dozen previously published healthy control repertoires from donors aged about 6 to 26 years. A subset of samples was prepared in parallel using single-end sample barcoding, then pooled and co-amplified after Illumina adapter ligation. Overall results and qualifications from the work: A handful of TRBV segments, including TRBV5-6, TRBV5-1 and TRBV20-1, were significantly more frequent in patients than controls. Direct clustering with F measure revealed strong co-clustering of samples prepared in the same batch, which led to a batch-effect correction. The control group was slightly older than the multiple sclerosis patient group. Compared with controls, multiple sclerosis patients had significantly lower normalized Chao1 diversity, a finding suggesting substantial peripheral T-cell clonal expansion.

The library was made by PCR. The sequencing machine was an Illumina HiSeq 2500. To reduce PCR and sequencing biases, unique molecular identifiers were incorporated into the TCR beta cDNA libraries. About 500,000 cDNA molecules were obtained per 1 to 10 million input T cells, so each molecule approximated one T cell. Patient libraries were prepared and sequenced with the same protocol used for the earlier healthy control dataset. Samples belonging to the same batch were prepared together, multiplexed and sequenced on a shared HiSeq lane. For the original study's pipeline: MIGEC handled the raw barcoded reads, throwing out single-read molecular identifier groups before consensus assembly and CDR3 extraction. Clonotype tables were post-analysed with VDJtools, normalizing diversity by down-sampling all datasets to the smallest sample size. In repertoire overlap clustering, CDR3 amino acid sequences, but not nucleotide sequences, were matched to correct batch-related cross-sample contamination. Through fastp at Q25 and MiXCR, TCRdb rebuilt clones from the public reads, retaining in-frame beta chains. Every entry covers one CDR3 protein and lists the most common genes and DNA from its rows. For this entry, the V and J calls and clone size follow TCRdb and not the study's own pipeline. For this sample the table gives roughly 600,000 distinct CDR3 sequences, of which around 40% were detected only once. 1.7% of the sample goes to the ten largest clones.

To demonstrate the VDJtools post-analysis software, the study profiled TCR beta repertoires from the peripheral blood of 10 to 15 young patients with multiple sclerosis. The multiple sclerosis patients were children and adolescents between roughly 6 and 17 years of age. Details on this clonotype: Its antigen is currently not known. No base quality values were provided; no much bigger clone lies one nucleotide off.

The cysteine opens and the phenylalanine closes a CDR3 of 15 amino acids. The retained sequence is limited to the CDR3, 45 bases, with the frame set at the first base. Trimming costs V 5 bases and J 2 bases, and their ends lie 14 bases apart. This chain joins TRBV12-3 or TRBV12-4 to TRBJ2-3, with the D assignment possibly TRBD1 or TRBD2, given 5 matching bases for each. This TCR was recovered from a girl aged 10-17 years with multiple sclerosis. Sequenced sample: blood. The sequenced DNA: TGTGCCAGCAGTATAGACGGGACCCTCACAGATACGCAGTATTTT. Translated, this is CASSIDGTLTDTQYF.